This T cell receptor (beta chain) was identified in a study of CD8 T cells in Susac syndrome. RNA, at about 0.45 to 1 ug, was reverse transcribed with random hexamers. TCRdb used MiXCR to reprocess the immunoSEQ multiplex PCR reads, holding one entry per CDR3 protein. Of 200,000 or so distinct CDR3 sequences in the sample, nearly 97% were seen once. The germline V gene has CDR1 SQVTM and CDR2 ANQGSEA. V shed 4 bases and J shed 2 bases, with 11 bases lying between them. CDR3 length equals 13 residues. TEMRA cells underwent FACS enrichment and CD8+ and CD4+ T cells underwent negative isolation. Concerning this clonotype itself: Antigen unknown.

Study-level findings and limits: The study's TCR sequencing and HLA analysis drew on a certain number of individuals. That number was acknowledged as relatively small. CD4+ T cell repertoires in Susac syndrome lacked clonal expansion.

The clonotype comes from a human donor with Susac syndrome. Sequenced sample: CD4+ T cells from PBMCs. This rearrangement joins TRBV29-1 to TRBJ1-2; D unresolved. The CDR3 nucleotides are TGCAGCGTTGGGGTGTCGGGGAACTATGGCTACACCTTC. This codes for CSVGVSGNYGYTF.